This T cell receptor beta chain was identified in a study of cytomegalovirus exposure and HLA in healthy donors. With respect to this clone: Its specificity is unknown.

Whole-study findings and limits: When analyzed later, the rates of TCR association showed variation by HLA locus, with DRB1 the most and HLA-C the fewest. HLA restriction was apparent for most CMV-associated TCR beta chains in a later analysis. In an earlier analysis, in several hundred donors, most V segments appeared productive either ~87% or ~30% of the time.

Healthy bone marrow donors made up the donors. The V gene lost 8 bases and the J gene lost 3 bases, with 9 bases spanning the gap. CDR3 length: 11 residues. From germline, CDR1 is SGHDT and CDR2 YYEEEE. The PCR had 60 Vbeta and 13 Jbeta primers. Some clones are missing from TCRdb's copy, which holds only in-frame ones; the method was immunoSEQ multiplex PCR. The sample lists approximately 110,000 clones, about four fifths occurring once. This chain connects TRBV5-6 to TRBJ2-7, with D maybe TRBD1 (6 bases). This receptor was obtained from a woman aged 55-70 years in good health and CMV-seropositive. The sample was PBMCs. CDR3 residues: CASGTLYEQYF. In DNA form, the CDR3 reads TGTGCCAGTGGGACACTCTACGAGCAGTACTTC.